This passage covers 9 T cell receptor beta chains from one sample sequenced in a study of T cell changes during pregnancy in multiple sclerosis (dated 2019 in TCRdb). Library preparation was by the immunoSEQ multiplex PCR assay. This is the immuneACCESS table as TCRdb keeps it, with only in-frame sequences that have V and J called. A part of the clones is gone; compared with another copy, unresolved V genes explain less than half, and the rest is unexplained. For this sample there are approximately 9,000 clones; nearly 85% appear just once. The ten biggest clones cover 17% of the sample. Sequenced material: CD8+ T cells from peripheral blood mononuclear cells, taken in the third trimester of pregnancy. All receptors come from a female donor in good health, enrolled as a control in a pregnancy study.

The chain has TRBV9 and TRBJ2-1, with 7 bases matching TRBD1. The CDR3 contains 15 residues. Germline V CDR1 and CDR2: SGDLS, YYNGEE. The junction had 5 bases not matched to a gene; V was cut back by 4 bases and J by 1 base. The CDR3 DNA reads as TGTGCCAGCAGCTCGGGACAGACGTCCTACAATGAGCAGTTCTTC. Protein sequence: CASSSGQTSYNEQFF.

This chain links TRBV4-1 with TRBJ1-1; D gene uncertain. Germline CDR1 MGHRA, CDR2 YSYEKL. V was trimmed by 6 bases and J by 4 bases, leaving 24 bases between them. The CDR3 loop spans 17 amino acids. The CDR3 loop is CASRGQGGRLSGTEAFF. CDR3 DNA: TGCGCCAGCAGAGGCCAAGGCGGAAGGTTATCGGGCACTGAAGCTTTCTTT.

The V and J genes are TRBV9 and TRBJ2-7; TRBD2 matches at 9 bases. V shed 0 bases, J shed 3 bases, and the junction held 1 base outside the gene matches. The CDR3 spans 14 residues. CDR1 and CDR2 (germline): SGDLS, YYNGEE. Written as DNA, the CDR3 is TGTGCCAGCAGCGTAGCACTAGCGGGCTACGAGCAGTACTTC. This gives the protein CASSVALAGYEQYF. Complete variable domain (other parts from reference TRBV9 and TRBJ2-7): DSGVTQTPKHLITATGQRVTLRCSPRSGDLSVYWYQQSLDQGLQFLIQYYNGEERAKGNILERFSAQQFPDLHSELNLSSLELGDSALYFCASSVALAGYEQYFGPGTRLTVT.

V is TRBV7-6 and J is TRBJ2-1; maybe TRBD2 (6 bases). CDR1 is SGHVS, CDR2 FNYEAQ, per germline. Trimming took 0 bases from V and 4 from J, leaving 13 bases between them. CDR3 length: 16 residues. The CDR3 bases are TGTGCCAGCAGCTTAGCCCCCGGGAGTGGGTACAATGAGCAGTTCTTC. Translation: CASSLAPGSGYNEQFF.

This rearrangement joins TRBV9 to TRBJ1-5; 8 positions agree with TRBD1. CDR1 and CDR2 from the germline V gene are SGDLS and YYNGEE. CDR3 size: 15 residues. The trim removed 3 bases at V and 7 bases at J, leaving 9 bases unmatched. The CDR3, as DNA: TGTGCCAGCAGCGGGACAGGGACCCCGGGGCAGCCCCAGCATTTT. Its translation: CASSGTGTPGQPQHF.

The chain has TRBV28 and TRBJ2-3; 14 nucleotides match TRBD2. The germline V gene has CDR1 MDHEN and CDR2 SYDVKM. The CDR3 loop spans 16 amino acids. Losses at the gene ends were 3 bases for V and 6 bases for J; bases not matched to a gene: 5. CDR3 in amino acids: CASSLTSGRAGDTQYF. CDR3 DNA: TGTGCCAGCAGTTTGACTAGCGGGAGGGCCGGGGATACGCAGTATTTT.

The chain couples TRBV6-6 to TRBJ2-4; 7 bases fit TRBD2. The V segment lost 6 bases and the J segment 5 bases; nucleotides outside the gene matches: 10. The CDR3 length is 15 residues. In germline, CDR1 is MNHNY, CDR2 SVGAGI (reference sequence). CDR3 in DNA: TGTGCCAGCAGCGACGACTCCAGCGGGGAAAACATTCAGTACTTC. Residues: CASSDDSSGENIQYF.

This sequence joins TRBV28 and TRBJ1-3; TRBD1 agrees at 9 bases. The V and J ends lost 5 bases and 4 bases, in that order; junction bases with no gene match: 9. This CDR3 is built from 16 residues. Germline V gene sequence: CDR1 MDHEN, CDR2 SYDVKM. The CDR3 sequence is CASSTRGTGLGNTIYF. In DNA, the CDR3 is TGTGCCAGCAGTACCAGGGGGACAGGGTTAGGAAACACCATATATTTT.

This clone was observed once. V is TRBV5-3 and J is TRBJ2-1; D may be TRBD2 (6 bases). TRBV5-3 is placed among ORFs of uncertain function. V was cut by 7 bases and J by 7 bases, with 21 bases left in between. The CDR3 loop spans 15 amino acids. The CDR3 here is CARPRLLAFRNEQFF. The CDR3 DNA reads TGTGCCAGACCCAGGCTCCTAGCGTTTAGGAATGAGCAGTTCTTC.